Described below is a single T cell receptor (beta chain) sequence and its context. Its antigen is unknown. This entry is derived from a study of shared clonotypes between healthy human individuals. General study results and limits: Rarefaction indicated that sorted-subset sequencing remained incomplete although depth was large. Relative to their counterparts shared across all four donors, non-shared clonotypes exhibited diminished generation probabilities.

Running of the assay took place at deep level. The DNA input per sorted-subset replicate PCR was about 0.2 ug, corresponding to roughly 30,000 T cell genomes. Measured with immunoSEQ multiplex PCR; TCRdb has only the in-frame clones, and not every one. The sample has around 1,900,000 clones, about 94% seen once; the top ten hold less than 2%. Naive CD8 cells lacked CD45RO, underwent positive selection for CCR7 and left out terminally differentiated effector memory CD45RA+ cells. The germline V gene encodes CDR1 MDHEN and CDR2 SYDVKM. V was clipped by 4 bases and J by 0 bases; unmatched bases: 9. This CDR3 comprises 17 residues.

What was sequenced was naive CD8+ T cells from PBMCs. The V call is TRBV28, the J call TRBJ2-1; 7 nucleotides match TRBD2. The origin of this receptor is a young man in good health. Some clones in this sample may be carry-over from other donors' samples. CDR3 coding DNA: TGTGCCAGCAGTTCCCATTGGGGGGGGAGCTCCTACAATGAGCAGTTCTTC. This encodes CASSSHWGGSSYNEQFF.